In this sample, the clone carrying this TCR beta chain turned up a few times. Antigen specificity is unknown. The data were taken from a study of response to subunit inactivated influenza vaccine. After removal of 3 bases from V and 2 bases from J, the junction contained 6 bases not matched to a gene. Germline-derived CDR1 and CDR2 are SGDLS and YYNGEE. This CDR3 region has 16 residues. Findings and limits, study-wide: The authors suggested that every seasonal influenza vaccination recruits few new T cells.

Using its own MiXCR run on the RT-PCR reads, TCRdb lists one record per CDR3 protein. The sample has fewer than 250,000 distinct CDR3 sequences, roughly 14% seen once. J is TRBJ2-1 and V is TRBV9; 9 nucleotides agree with TRBD2. Sample: CD8+ T cells sorted from PBMCs, taken 5 to 6 days after vaccination. The sequence was collected from a man aged 50-60 years who received an inactivated influenza vaccine. The CDR3 DNA sequence: TGTGCCAGCAGCGGTAGCGGGAGCGGAACCTACAATGAGCAGTTCTTC. This codes for CASSGSGSGTYNEQFF.